A single sample gave rise to the 9 T cell receptor beta chains below, sequenced in a study of T cells in Graves' hyperthyroidism and ophthalmopathy. The CDR3 regions of TCR beta were amplified from RNA transcripts. Primed by the HTBI set, a first-round RT-PCR was run on the TCR CDR3. TCRdb used MiXCR to reprocess the multiplex PCR reads, holding one entry per CDR3 protein. The data show a few hundred thousand distinct CDR3 sequences, about a sixth seen once. Material for sequencing was blood. These receptors came from a woman between 18 and 29 years old with Graves' ophthalmopathy.

In the case of this clonotype: An end of the junction differs from the germline gene, which may be a read error. V usage is TRBV12-3 or TRBV12-4 and J usage is TRBJ2-7; TRBD2 agrees at 10 bases. This CDR3 has 15 residues. The CDR3 DNA follows: TGCGCCAGCAGCCAGGGGACTAGCGCCTCCTACGAGCAGTACTTC. Translation: CASSQGTSASYEQYF.

The chain carries TRBV16 and TRBJ1-5, with D unclear. The CDR3 is made up of 13 amino acids. V was shortened by 2 bases and J by 14 bases, with 16 bases between the two germline ends. Germline V lookup: CDR1 KGHSY, CDR2 FQNENV. The chain's CDR3 is CASSQGFEPAEHF. The CDR3 DNA follows: TGTGCCAGCAGCCAAGGGTTCGAACCTGCGGAGCATTTT.

This clonotype was counted at least ten times. The rearrangement links TRBV29-1 to TRBJ2-3; TRBD2 might be the D (6 bases). Looked up from germline, CDR1 is SQVTM and CDR2 is ANQGSEA. This CDR3 spans 14 amino acids. V lost 1 base and J 0 bases, leaving 8 bases between the germline ends. The CDR3 DNA sequence: TGCAGCGTTGAAGGCGGGACGAGCACAGATACGCAGTATTTT. It encodes CSVEGGTSTDTQYF.

This clonotype was recorded many times. The chain is built from TRBV12-3 or TRBV12-4 and TRBJ2-3, with 12 bases aligning to TRBD2. V lost 2 bases to trimming and J lost 1 base; unmatched junction nucleotides: 7. The CDR3 contains 18 residues. CDR3 protein: CASSLSGLAGYRTDTQYF. The CDR3, as DNA: TGTGCCAGCAGTTTATCCGGACTAGCGGGGTATCGCACAGATACGCAGTATTTT.

The sample holds a few counts of this clonotype. This CDR3 is CSVEEGGGTKETQYF. The CDR3 bases are TGCAGCGTTGAAGAGGGCGGGGGAACCAAAGAGACCCAGTACTTC. This chain joins TRBV29-1 and TRBJ2-5, with TRBD2 matching 7 bases. The CDR3 runs 15 residues. V shed 0 bases and J 3 bases; nucleotides not matched to a gene: 7. Germline CDR1 is SQVTM and CDR2 is ANQGSEA. Drawing the rest from reference TRBV29-1 and TRBJ2-5, the complete variable domain is SAVISQKPSRDICQRGTSLTIQCQVDSQVTMMFWYRQQPGQSLTLIATANQGSEATYESGFVIDKFPISRPNLTFSTLTVSNMSPEDSSIYLCSVEEGGGTKETQYFGPGTRLLVL.

The chain has TRBV29-1 and TRBJ2-1, with TRBD1 as a possible D gene (6 bases). CDR1 is SQVTM and CDR2 is ANQGSEA in the germline V gene. The germline V and J ends were trimmed by 5 bases and 5 bases, with 13 bases remaining between them. The CDR3 is 13 residues long. The CDR3 loop is CSVTGLTHNEQFF. CDR3 in DNA: TGCAGCGTTACAGGGCTCACACACAATGAGCAGTTCTTC.

Notes on this clonotype: Being one base from a much bigger clone, this may be a read error. The chain recombines TRBV29-1 with TRBJ2-7; D unresolved. The CDR3 has 12 amino acids. V gave up 2 bases and J gave up 2 bases, with 7 bases separating them. Per germline, CDR1 SQVTM and CDR2 ANQGSEA. CDR3 protein: CSVESSPYEQYF. The CDR3 DNA reads TGCAGCGTTGAATCGTCCCCCTACGAGCAGTACTTC.

This clonotype has a count of ten or more. The J gene is TRBJ2-5, the V gene TRBV7-8, with D tentatively TRBD1 or TRBD2 (5 bases each). Germline CDR1 reads SGHVS; CDR2 reads FQNEAQ. This CDR3 has 15 residues. V shed 4 bases and J shed 4 bases, with 16 bases lying between them. CDR3 loop: CASSSWGPAGETQYF. CDR3 DNA sequence: TGTGCCAGCAGCTCATGGGGACCGGCCGGAGAGACCCAGTACTTC.

The chain uses TRBV9 and TRBJ2-5; 8 bases are a match to TRBD2. CDR1 and CDR2 from the germline V gene are SGDLS and YYNGEE. V lost 1 base to trimming and J lost 3 bases; unmatched junction nucleotides: 2. This CDR3 has 14 residues. The CDR3 spells CASSVTGGEETQYF. CDR3 coding DNA: TGTGCCAGCAGCGTAACCGGGGGGGAAGAGACCCAGTACTTC.